This T cell receptor beta chain emerged from a study of OX40 agonist ivuxolimab in advanced cancers. Regarding the study as a whole: Relative to CD4+ cells, CD8+ T cells on average had more expanded clones.

Only in-frame clones appear in the TCRdb table, and some are missing; sequencing was by immunoSEQ multiplex PCR. This table holds just under 85,000 clones, over 80% found once. V gave up 8 bases and J gave up 0 bases, with 7 bases separating them. This CDR3 is 13 amino acids long. CDR1 is SGHTA and CDR2 is FQGTGA in the germline V gene. On this clone: What it binds is not known.

Prior autoimmune disease or systemic immunosuppression barred patients. Peripheral blood came from all dose cohorts at three timepoints. This chain connects TRBV7-3 to TRBJ2-2, with unresolved D. The clonotype originates from an adult with an advanced solid tumor such as melanoma, head and neck, liver or kidney cancer. The input for sequencing was CD4+ or CD8+ T cells sorted from blood, taken in a trial of the OX40 agonist ivuxolimab. For the CDR3, the DNA is TGTGCCAGCCGGGCATCGAACACCGGGGAGCTGTTTTTT. It encodes CASRASNTGELFF.